These T cell receptor beta chains were read from a single sample in a study of Ad26.COV2.S vaccination and SARS-CoV-2 variants. The method was immunoSEQ multiplex PCR; TCRdb's version includes in-frame clones alone and lacks a portion of them. The profile shows around 300,000 clones, approximately 86% of them singletons. The sequencing used peripheral blood, collected in a trial of Ad26.COV2.S vaccine versus placebo. All receptors derive from a person aged 18-60 years who received the Ad26.COV2.S COVID-19 vaccine or a placebo. Each CDR3 is given with its conserved first and last residue. Each record gives: D gene, V gene, J gene, clone size, CDR3 protein, CDR3 DNA. A D gene is named only where the DNA matches it firmly. Some rows have no size entry. The others give once, few or many, or a class for an expanded clone.

TRBD1	TRBV18	TRBJ2-2	-	CASSPTGEGTGELFF	TGTGCCAGCTCACCGACAGGGGAAGGCACCGGGGAGCTGTTTTTT
TRBD1	TRBV28	TRBJ2-7	-	CASTQYWGDRGYEQYF	TGTGCCAGCACTCAATACTGGGGGGACAGGGGGTACGAGCAGTACTTC
TRBD1	TRBV11-2	TRBJ2-2	-	CASSFQGADTGELFF	TGTGCCAGCAGCTTCCAGGGGGCGGACACCGGGGAGCTGTTTTTT
-	TRBV5-4	TRBJ2-2	-	CASSGNGSPGELFF	TGTGCCAGCAGCGGAAACGGGAGCCCCGGGGAGCTGTTTTTT
TRBD1	TRBV5-4	TRBJ1-2	-	CASSLGTDNYGYTF	TGTGCCAGCAGCTTAGGGACAGATAACTATGGCTACACCTTC
-	TRBV6-5	TRBJ1-2	-	CAARVNYGYTF	TGTGCCGCCAGGGTGAACTATGGCTACACCTTC
-	TRBV28	TRBJ2-5	-	CASSIDIQETQYF	TGTGCCAGCAGCATCGACATCCAAGAGACCCAGTACTTC
-	TRBV6-5	TRBJ2-7	-	CASSYRTYSYEQYF	TGTGCCAGCAGTTACAGGACCTACTCCTACGAGCAGTACTTC
TRBD2	TRBV6-6	TRBJ2-1	-	CASSQVAGGAEQFF	TGTGCCAGCAGCCAGGTAGCGGGGGGGGCTGAGCAGTTCTTC
-	TRBV12-3/TRBV12-4	TRBJ2-7	-	CASRIGGNEQYF	TGTGCCAGCAGAATTGGGGGAAACGAGCAGTACTTC
-	TRBV7-9	TRBJ2-1	-	CASSSPELNEQFF	TGTGCCAGCAGCTCCCCAGAGCTGAATGAGCAGTTCTTC
TRBD1	TRBV7-2	TRBJ1-1	-	CASSLRRDRNTEAFF	TGTGCCAGCAGCTTACGTAGGGACAGGAACACTGAAGCTTTCTTT
-	TRBV7-2	TRBJ1-1	-	CASSLGGVGTLSTEAFF	TGTGCCAGCAGCTTAGGAGGAGTCGGGACACTGAGCACTGAAGCTTTCTTT
TRBD1	TRBV3-1/TRBV3-2	TRBJ2-7	-	CASSLDTGVSYEQYF	TGTGCCAGCAGCCTAGACACAGGGGTCTCCTACGAGCAGTACTTC
-	TRBV7-7	TRBJ1-1	-	CASSRELNTEAFF	TGTGCCAGCAGCCGGGAGCTAAACACTGAAGCTTTCTTT
TRBD1	TRBV18	TRBJ1-1	few	CASSPGQGDREAFF	TGTGCCAGCTCACCGGGACAGGGGGATCGGGAAGCTTTCTTT
-	TRBV21-1	TRBJ1-5	-	CASSKVGGDQPQHF	TGTGCCAGCAGCAAAGTAGGAGGGGACCAGCCCCAGCATTTT
-	TRBV14	TRBJ2-3	-	CASSQDMGPGFHTQYF	TGTGCCAGCAGCCAAGATATGGGCCCCGGTTTTCATACGCAGTATTTT
TRBD1	TRBV11-2	TRBJ2-2	once	CASRDRLNTGELFF	TGTGCCAGCCGGGACAGGCTTAACACCGGGGAGCTGTTTTTT
TRBD1	TRBV5-8	TRBJ1-1	-	CASSLQRLRGGHTEAFF	TGTGCCAGCAGCTTGCAACGTCTCAGGGGGGGGCACACTGAAGCTTTCTTT
TRBD1	TRBV6-5	TRBJ1-3	-	CASSRQGGNTIYF	TGTGCCAGCAGTCGACAGGGGGGAAACACCATATATTTT
-	TRBV3-1/TRBV3-2	TRBJ1-3	-	CASSQSSGGAGNTIYF	TGTGCCAGCAGCCAATCCTCGGGAGGGGCTGGAAACACCATATATTTT
-	TRBV14	TRBJ2-1	-	CASSPSVFEQFF	TGTGCCAGCAGCCCCAGCGTTTTTGAGCAGTTCTTC
-	TRBV19	TRBJ2-4	-	CASSILPGLAKNIQYF	TGTGCCAGTAGTATACTCCCGGGGCTAGCCAAAAACATTCAGTACTTC
TRBD1	TRBV19	TRBJ2-2	-	CASSIGRQGGNTGELFF	TGTGCCAGTAGTATAGGGAGACAGGGCGGAAACACCGGGGAGCTGTTTTTT